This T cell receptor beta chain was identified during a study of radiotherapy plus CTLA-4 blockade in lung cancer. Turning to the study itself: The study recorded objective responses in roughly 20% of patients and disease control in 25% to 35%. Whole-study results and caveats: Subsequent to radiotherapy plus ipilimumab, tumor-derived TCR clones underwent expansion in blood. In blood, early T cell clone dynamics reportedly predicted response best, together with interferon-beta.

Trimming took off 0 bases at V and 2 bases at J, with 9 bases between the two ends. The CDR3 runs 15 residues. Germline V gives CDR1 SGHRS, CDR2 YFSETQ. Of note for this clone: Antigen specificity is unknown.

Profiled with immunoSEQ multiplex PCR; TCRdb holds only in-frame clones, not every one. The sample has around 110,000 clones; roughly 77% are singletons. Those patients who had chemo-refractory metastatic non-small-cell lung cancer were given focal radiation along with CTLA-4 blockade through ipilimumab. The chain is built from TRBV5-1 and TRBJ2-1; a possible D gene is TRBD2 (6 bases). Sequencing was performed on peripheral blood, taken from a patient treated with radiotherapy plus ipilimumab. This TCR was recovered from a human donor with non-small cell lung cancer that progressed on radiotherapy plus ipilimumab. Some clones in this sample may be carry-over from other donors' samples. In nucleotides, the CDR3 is TGCGCCAGCAGCTTGGAAGGACTAACCTACAATGAGCAGTTCTTC. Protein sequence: CASSLEGLTYNEQFF.